This TCR beta chain was captured in a study of blood T cell repertoires in COVID-19. Looking at the study overall: Spain, Italy and the United States supplied samples that represented acute and convalescent COVID-19. PBMCs, B-cell-depleted T cells, or T cells provided the cDNA or gDNA that made up the material.

Original data processing: Amplification from reference gene primers served as the basis for estimated nucleated cell counts. The method was immunoSEQ multiplex PCR; TCRdb's version includes in-frame clones alone and lacks a portion of them. Clonal size and the V and J genes are those of that table, whereas D and trimming came from the DNA. The sample lists roughly 53,000 clones, approximately 80% occurring once. CDR3 length: 11 residues. With 5 bases removed from V and 8 bases from J, the gap between germline ends came to 7 bases. Germline CDR1 SGHAT, CDR2 FQNNGV. Only one count was recorded for this clone.

The origin of this receptor is a man between 70 and 80 years old with active or convalescent COVID-19. The material sequenced was peripheral blood. The V call is TRBV11-2, the J call TRBJ2-1; D uncertain. The CDR3 loop is CASSLQYEQFF. As DNA, the CDR3 is TGTGCCAGCAGCCTTCAGTATGAGCAGTTCTTC.